These T cell receptor beta chains were read from a single sample in a study of cytomegalovirus exposure and HLA in healthy donors. Measured with immunoSEQ multiplex PCR; TCRdb has only the in-frame clones, and not every one. This table has hundreds of thousands of clones, roughly 91% appearing once. Sample: PBMCs. Every receptor here comes from a woman aged 18-29 years in good health and CMV-seropositive. The CDR3 runs from the conserved cysteine through the conserved F or W. Clone size is given for some rows only: seen once, a few or many times, or a class if the clone is expanded.

V gene,clone size,J gene,CDR3 protein
TRBV5-1,.,TRBJ2-7,CASSWGDNFSYEQYF
TRBV4-1,once,TRBJ1-2,CASSQGGQGADGYTF
TRBV13,.,TRBJ2-3,CATEASGGDRYTDTQYF
TRBV27,.,TRBJ1-2,CASRTGPNYGYTF
TRBV27,.,TRBJ1-5,CASSKQGGSNQPQHF
TRBV4-1,once,TRBJ1-1,CASSSQQGTEAFF
TRBV6-5,once,TRBJ2-7,CASSYWRAPRPSEQYF
TRBV6-6,.,TRBJ2-5,CASSYLEGGETQYF
TRBV28,.,TRBJ2-7,CASSLEVAYSYEQYF
TRBV4-1,.,TRBJ2-7,CASSQSLPPPGVLRRAAYEQYF
TRBV5-4,once,TRBJ1-1,CASHAWGLRAFF
TRBV4-2,.,TRBJ2-1,CASSRRDGDEQFF
TRBV9,.,TRBJ2-7,CASSTGTGYEQYF
TRBV7-9,.,TRBJ2-1,CASSLTGSPWEQFF
TRBV27,.,TRBJ2-7,CASSLRGQAGYEQYF
TRBV11-2,.,TRBJ2-1,CASKREGSYNEQFF
TRBV27,.,TRBJ2-1,CASSLPGTGPYNEQFF
TRBV5-8,.,TRBJ2-3,CASSWGGTSGTDTQYF
TRBV4-1,.,TRBJ2-7,CASSQGYGLAGEYEQYF
TRBV9,.,TRBJ2-7,CASSVGGTGIGEQYF
TRBV28,once,TRBJ1-3,CASSLYSSGTAIGNTIYF
TRBV6-5,.,TRBJ1-1,CASSPRQGASTEAFF
TRBV29-1,.,TRBJ2-2,CSVVHSGDNTGELFF
TRBV9,.,TRBJ1-2,CASSVQSMGSYGYTF
TRBV6-5,.,TRBJ2-1,CASSDRSEQFF
TRBV2,.,TRBJ1-5,CASRPQGPVQPQHF
TRBV6-1,.,TRBJ2-7,CASSLTGMEAYEQYF
TRBV19,.,TRBJ1-2,CASSIGTFNGYTF
TRBV11-2,.,TRBJ1-5,CASSPDRAVGQPQHF
TRBV28,once,TRBJ1-2,CASSLAIGQDRTNYGYTF
TRBV5-1,.,TRBJ2-6,CASSLGDTYSGANVLTF
TRBV15,.,TRBJ2-1,CATSSTGGIDEQFF
TRBV9,.,TRBJ1-1,CASSVSLTPTEAFF
TRBV6-1,.,TRBJ2-3,CASSVGQGGPDTQYF
TRBV30,.,TRBJ2-2,CAWESRTDTGELFF
TRBV4-1,.,TRBJ1-2,CASSNEMTGRYGYTF
TRBV5-6,.,TRBJ2-1,CASSLASGRDEQFF
TRBV4-1,.,TRBJ2-7,CASSPRTGGYEQYF